This T cell receptor (beta chain) was profiled in a study of T cells in Graves' hyperthyroidism and ophthalmopathy. General observations from the study: The model made its ophthalmopathy prediction, and onset followed a median approximately 7 months later. Researchers report that a 13 V-J model separated ophthalmopathy from stable hyperthyroidism. Within blood appeared most thyroid clonotypes that had expanded above 0.001.

Extraction of PBMCs used about 9.2 ml of fresh peripheral blood. It was RNA transcripts that yielded the amplified TCR beta CDR3 regions. TCR CDR3 underwent first-round RT-PCR with the HTBI primer set. TCRdb re-derived calls from the multiplex PCR reads in MiXCR, one entry per CDR3 protein. This table holds about 720,000 distinct CDR3 sequences, 18% found once. The V segment lost 4 bases and the J segment 3 bases; nucleotides outside the gene matches: 7. CDR3 length: 16 amino acids. From germline, CDR1 is SGHAT and CDR2 FQDESV (reference sequence). In this sample, this clonotype turned up many times. Its antigen is currently unknown.

The chain recombines TRBV11-1 with TRBJ1-5; 9 nucleotides align to TRBD1. The material sequenced was blood. The clonotype originates from a woman aged 45-59 years with Graves' hyperthyroidism that later progressed to Graves' ophthalmopathy. The CDR3 loop is CASSSRGQGNNQPQHF. The CDR3 DNA follows: TGTGCCAGCAGCTCCAGAGGACAGGGGAACAATCAGCCCCAGCATTTT.